A single sample is the source of the 8 T cell receptor beta chains below, sequenced in a study of T cells in Graves' hyperthyroidism and ophthalmopathy. Researchers took RNA transcripts and amplified the TCR beta CDR3 regions from them. TCR CDR3 regions were first amplified by RT-PCR with HTBI primers. TCRdb processed the multiplex PCR reads anew with MiXCR; each CDR3 protein has one entry. This table holds hundreds of thousands of distinct CDR3 sequences, around 22% found once. Sequenced input: blood. These receptors were taken from a woman in her twenties or thirties with Graves' ophthalmopathy.

This clonotype was observed many times. This rearrangement joins TRBV7-9 to TRBJ2-5; tentatively, D is TRBD1 (5 bases). CDR1 is SEHNR and CDR2 is FQNEAQ in the germline V gene (reference sequence). The CDR3 is 15 residues long. Trimming pared 5 bases from V and 2 bases from J, leaving 15 bases between. The CDR3 is CASSLPQDPQETQYF. The DNA of the CDR3 is TGTGCCAGCAGCCTGCCACAGGATCCACAAGAGACCCAGTACTTC.

This clonotype was observed a handful of times. The chain is built from TRBV19 and TRBJ1-1; 8 bases line up with TRBD1. Trimming took 3 bases from V and 4 from J; bases not matched to a gene: 4. The germline CDR1 and CDR2 sequences are LNHDA and SQIVND (reference sequence). The CDR3 loop spans 14 amino acids. The CDR3 reads CASSMLQGATEAFF. CDR3 nucleotide sequence: TGTGCCAGTAGTATGCTGCAGGGGGCCACTGAAGCTTTCTTT.

The J gene is TRBJ1-2, the V gene TRBV25-1; D is ambiguous. Trimming removed 4 bases at V and 0 bases at J, with 9 bases between. CDR1 is MGHDK, CDR2 SYGVNS, per germline. The CDR3 contains 14 residues. The CDR3 here is CASSVSVANYGYTF. The CDR3 DNA is TGTGCCAGCAGTGTATCAGTAGCTAACTATGGCTACACCTTC.

The V gene is TRBV6-2 or TRBV6-3, the J gene TRBJ1-5; 8 nucleotides align to TRBD1. Germline V CDR1 and CDR2: MNHEY, SVGEGT. V shed 2 bases and J 5 bases; nucleotides not matched to a gene: 8. The CDR3 sequence is 16 residues long. The CDR3 DNA sequence: TGTGCCAGCAGTTACCCAGGACAGGGTTTGCATCAGCCCCAGCATTTT. This gives the protein CASSYPGQGLHQPQHF.

This clonotype has ten or more counts. J is TRBJ2-3 and V is TRBV27, with D perhaps TRBD2 (6 bases). V was clipped by 2 bases and J by 0 bases, with 12 bases between them. The CDR3 contains 16 residues. The germline V gene encodes CDR1 MNHEY and CDR2 SMNVEV (reference sequence). The CDR3 DNA reads as TGTGCCAGCAGTTTAGCGGGGCAGGGTAGCACAGATACGCAGTATTTT. This codes for CASSLAGQGSTDTQYF.

The chain couples TRBV12-3 or TRBV12-4 to TRBJ2-2; 9 bases fit TRBD1. The CDR3 consists of 15 residues. The ends lost 6 bases at V and 4 bases at J; junction bases unmatched: 6. CDR3 in DNA: TGTGCCAGCAGGGGGACAGGGTGGATCACCGGGGAGCTGTTTTTT. As protein: CASRGTGWITGELFF.

This clonotype was seen ten or more times. The V and J genes are TRBV20-1 and TRBJ2-2; no firm D call. V shed 0 bases and J shed 3 bases, with 17 bases lying between them. The CDR3 loop spans 17 amino acids. Germline V lookup: CDR1 DFQATT, CDR2 SNEGSKA (reference sequence). The CDR3 loop is CSARDRRGGSDTGELFF. The CDR3 DNA reads TGCAGTGCTAGAGATAGAAGAGGCGGCTCGGACACCGGGGAGCTGTTTTTT.

This chain uses TRBV5-1 with TRBJ2-7; 7 positions match TRBD1. The CDR3 extends over 15 amino acids. V was pared by 4 bases and J by 4 bases, with 11 bases of the junction left unmatched. Germline CDR1 is SGHRS and CDR2 is YFSETQ. The CDR3 is CASSIWTGLGYEQYF. The CDR3 DNA is TGCGCCAGCAGCATATGGACAGGCTTAGGTTACGAGCAGTACTTC.